Presented here are 6 T cell receptor beta chains from one specimen sequenced in a study of neurological immune-mediated disorders. One entry per CDR3 protein, called by TCRdb with MiXCR from the 5' RACE reads. The sample contains roughly 34,000 distinct CDR3 sequences, approximately 4.5% of which appear only once. The sample was PBMCs. Every receptor here comes from a man between 18 and 35 years old in good health.

This clonotype was recorded at least ten times. The chain employs TRBV7-9 and TRBJ2-7; D may be TRBD1 or TRBD2 (6 bases each). V gave up 5 bases and J gave up 0 bases, with 17 bases separating them. Germline V gene sequence: CDR1 SEHNR, CDR2 FQNEAQ (reference sequence). The CDR3 spans 16 residues. CDR3 region: CASSGGGGLSSYEQYF. As DNA, the CDR3 is TGTGCCAGCAGCGGAGGGGGAGGTTTAAGCTCCTACGAGCAGTACTTC. Combining the CDR3 with reference TRBV7-9 and TRBJ2-7 gives the whole variable domain DTGVSQNPRHKITKRGQNVTFRCDPISEHNRLYWYRQTLGQGPEFLTYFQNEAQLEKSRLLSDRFSAERPKGSFSTLEIQRTEQGDSAMYLCASSGGGGLSSYEQYFGPGTRLTVT.

There are many counts of this clonotype. The CDR3: CASRTGPSTEAFF. The CDR3 bases are TGTGCCAGCCGAACGGGACCGAGCACTGAAGCTTTCTTT. The rearrangement joins TRBV19 to TRBJ1-1, with D perhaps matching TRBD1 (5 bases). The CDR3 runs to 13 residues. Germline V gives CDR1 LNHDA, CDR2 SQIVND (reference sequence). The germline V and J ends were trimmed by 9 bases and 4 bases, with 15 bases remaining between them.

This clonotype appeared many times. The rearrangement links TRBV6-5 to TRBJ2-1; possibly TRBD2 for D (5 bases). CDR3 length: 15 residues. Trimming left V 0 bases short and J 9 bases short, with 15 bases between. Per germline, CDR1 MNHEY and CDR2 SVGAGI. The CDR3 DNA reads TGTGCCAGCAGTTACTCCGAACTGGCGGGCACTGAGCAGTTCTTC. Translated, it gives CASSYSELAGTEQFF.

This clonotype was counted at least ten times. The chain recombines TRBV29-1 with TRBJ2-7, with TRBD2 matching 15 bases. The CDR3 runs to 17 residues. The V and J ends lost 0 bases and 4 bases, in that order; junction bases with no gene match: 7. CDR1 is SQVTM, CDR2 ANQGSEA, per germline. The CDR3: CSVEDLRTSGGEYEQYF. The DNA of the CDR3 is TGCAGCGTTGAAGATCTAAGGACTAGCGGGGGGGAGTACGAGCAGTACTTC.

This clonotype was seen many times. The chain employs TRBV7-9 and TRBJ2-7, with D perhaps being TRBD1 or TRBD2 (6 bases each). Germline V gene lookup returns CDR1 SEHNR and CDR2 FQNEAQ (reference sequence). Trimming stripped 6 bases from V and 0 bases from J, with 15 bases between. The CDR3 covers 15 residues. CDR3 sequence: CASSPPPGASYEQYF. Here the CDR3 DNA reads TGTGCCAGCAGTCCACCGCCGGGGGCCTCCTACGAGCAGTACTTC.

This clonotype was picked up many times. The junction does not match germline at one end; this may be a read error. This sequence joins TRBV5-1 and TRBJ1-4; 7 nucleotides agree with TRBD1. Germline lookup yields CDR1 SGHRS and CDR2 YFSETQ. This CDR3 comprises 10 residues. This CDR3 reads CASSSGGTAF. CDR3 bases: TGCGCCAGCAGCTCAGGGGGGACAGCGTTT.